The rows below give T cell receptor beta chains drawn from one sample of a study of beta chain features in type 1 diabetes. The assay was immunoSEQ multiplex PCR, and TCRdb's table has in-frame clones only and misses some. The sample yields around 180,000 clones, 6.5% to 9.5% seen once. Sequencing input: central memory CD4+ T cells from blood. The receptors were gathered from a woman aged 40 to 55 with type 1 diabetes. Each CDR3 is given with its conserved first and last residue.

j_call v_call cdr3_aa
TRBJ1-4 TRBV4-1 CASSQDGTGDEKLFF
TRBJ2-3 TRBV14 CASSSRTSGGAGDTQYF
TRBJ1-2 TRBV28 CASSLLEGSQYGYTF
TRBJ1-4 TRBV5-4 CASSFKAPNEKLFF
TRBJ1-2 TRBV4-1 CASSQEGYRYGYTF
TRBJ2-6 TRBV5-4 CASNVGLRGSGANVLTF
TRBJ1-6 TRBV7-8 CASRGIDRGDSPLHF
TRBJ2-1 TRBV4-2 CASSQGDRELDEQFF
TRBJ1-5 TRBV2 CASSENYEAQHF
TRBJ2-7 TRBV30 CAWRGQGTRQYF
TRBJ2-4 TRBV10-3 CASSYSEDKNIQYF
TRBJ2-1 TRBV28 CASSLLGGEQFF
TRBJ2-3 TRBV5-1 CASSFSGRASDTQYF
TRBJ2-4 TRBV28 CASSSFSGTGFLAKNIQYF
TRBJ1-1 TRBV4-2 CASSQSGTEAFF
TRBJ2-5 TRBV27 CASSTVLAGAKQETQYF
TRBJ1-1 TRBV29-1 CSVEAWTGAVNTEAFF
TRBJ1-3 TRBV7-8 CASSPVDTIYF
TRBJ2-6 TRBV27 CASSLSYGRGRLSGANVLTF
TRBJ1-6 TRBV29-1 CSAKGTGTDSPLHF
TRBJ2-3 TRBV29-1 CSVKGPGGFTDTQYF
TRBJ1-2 TRBV6-5 CASSYIGNYGYTF
TRBJ2-5 TRBV7-9 CASSFVGEETQYF
TRBJ2-1 TRBV4-1 CASSQEAGYNEQFF